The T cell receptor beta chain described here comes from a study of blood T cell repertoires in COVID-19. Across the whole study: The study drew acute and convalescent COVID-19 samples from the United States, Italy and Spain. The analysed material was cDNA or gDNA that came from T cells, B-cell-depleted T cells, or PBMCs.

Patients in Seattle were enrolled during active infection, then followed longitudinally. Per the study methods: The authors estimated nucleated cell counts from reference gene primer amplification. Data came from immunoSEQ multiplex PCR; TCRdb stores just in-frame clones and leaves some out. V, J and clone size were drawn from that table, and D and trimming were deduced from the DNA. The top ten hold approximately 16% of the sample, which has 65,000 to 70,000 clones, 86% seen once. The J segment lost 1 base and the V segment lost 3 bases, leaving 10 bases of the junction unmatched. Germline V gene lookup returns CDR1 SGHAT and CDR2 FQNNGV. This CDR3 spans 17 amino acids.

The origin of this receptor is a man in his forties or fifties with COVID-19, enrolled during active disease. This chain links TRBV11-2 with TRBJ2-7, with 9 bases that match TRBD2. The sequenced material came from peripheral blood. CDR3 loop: CASSFSWAGGISYEQYF. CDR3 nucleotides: TGTGCCAGCAGCTTCAGTTGGGCGGGGGGGATTTCCTACGAGCAGTACTTC.